The entry that follows covers one T cell receptor (beta chain) sequence. Using immunoSEQ multiplex PCR, the repertoire was profiled, and TCRdb retains in-frame clones only, with some absent. This sample yields some 130,000 clones, of which 70% to 90% are seen a single time; approximately 2% belongs to the top ten. This sample was taken from a study of blood T cell repertoires in COVID-19. Sequenced sample: peripheral blood. This sequence was found in a man between 65 and 85 years old with active COVID-19.

CDR3 sequence reads: CASSLERTGISYEQYF. The CDR3 coding sequence is TGTGCCAGCAGCTTGGAGAGGACAGGGATTTCCTACGAGCAGTACTTC. The chain carries TRBV5-8 and TRBJ2-7; 8 bases map to TRBD1. The trim removed 0 bases at V and 1 base at J, leaving 6 bases unmatched. The CDR3 length is 16 residues. CDR1 and CDR2 (germline): SGHTS, YDEGEE.